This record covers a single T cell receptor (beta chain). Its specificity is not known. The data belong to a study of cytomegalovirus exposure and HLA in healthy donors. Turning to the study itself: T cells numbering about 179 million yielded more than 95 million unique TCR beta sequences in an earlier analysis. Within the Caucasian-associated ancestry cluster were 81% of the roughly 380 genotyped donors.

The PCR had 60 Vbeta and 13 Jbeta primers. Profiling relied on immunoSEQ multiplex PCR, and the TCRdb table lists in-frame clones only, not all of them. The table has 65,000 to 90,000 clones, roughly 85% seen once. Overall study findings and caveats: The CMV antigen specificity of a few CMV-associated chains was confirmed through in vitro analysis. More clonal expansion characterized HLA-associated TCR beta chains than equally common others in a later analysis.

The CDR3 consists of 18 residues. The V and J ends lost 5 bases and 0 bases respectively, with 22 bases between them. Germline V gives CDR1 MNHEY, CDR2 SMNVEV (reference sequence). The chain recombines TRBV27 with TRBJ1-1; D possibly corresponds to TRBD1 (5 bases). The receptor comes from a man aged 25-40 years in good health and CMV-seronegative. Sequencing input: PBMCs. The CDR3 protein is CASSPIGLSGVMNTEAFF. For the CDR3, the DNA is TGTGCCAGCAGTCCCATCGGATTATCGGGGGTAATGAACACTGAAGCTTTCTTT.